The clone carrying this TCR beta chain showed up just a few times. Trimming removed 1 base from V and 4 bases from J, with 10 bases in between. The CDR3 runs to 14 residues. Cells sorted as Tregs were CD4+, CD25+ and CD127-/low. TCRdb analysed the 5' RACE reads with MiXCR anew, one entry per CDR3 protein. This table has about 43,000 distinct CDR3 sequences, roughly 22% appearing once. This receptor was taken from a female donor with breast cancer. J is TRBJ2-5 and V is TRBV12-3 or TRBV12-4; D is possibly TRBD1 (5 bases). Sequenced sample: Tregs sorted from a lymph node. Written as DNA, the CDR3 is TGTGCCAGCAGTTTAGTAGGGGTTCTAGAGACCCAGTACTTC. Its translation is CASSLVGVLETQYF.